The clone carrying this TCR beta chain was observed once. Its antigen is unknown. This specimen comes from a study of Tregs in tolerant kidney transplant recipients. Study-wide context: Related graft donors supplied nonmyeloablative bone marrow transplants, and mixed chimerism was transient. The study's findings and limits: The small number of patients limits these findings pending further validation.

Unstimulated Tregs (CD4+CD25+CD127-) and CD4+CD25- non-Tregs were sorted from PBMCs. Some clones are missing from TCRdb's copy, which holds only in-frame ones; the method was immunoSEQ multiplex PCR. The table records approximately 60,000 clones, roughly 98% of them present only once. The sequence was collected from a human donor who received a combined kidney and bone marrow transplant. This specimen consisted of Tregs from blood, obtained before the transplant.

The CDR3 DNA follows: TGCGCCAGCAGCTCCTCCTCCGGGACTAGCGGGAGGAAGAGCTCCTACAATGAGCAGTTCTTC. Translated: CASSSSSGTSGRKSSYNEQFF. The chain is built from TRBV5-1 and TRBJ2-1, with 15 positions matching TRBD2. Germline V gene data show CDR1 as SGHRS and CDR2 as YFSETQ. The CDR3 totals 21 residues. V shed 3 bases, J shed 0 bases, and the junction held 13 bases outside the gene matches.